This TCR beta chain was observed in a study of Ad26.COV2.S vaccination and SARS-CoV-2 variants. Treatment given: roughly 20 received Ad26.COV2.S at low or high dose, single or two shots; roughly five received placebo; per-sample allocation not given. After the first vaccine or placebo injection, samples were drawn on day 63. Only in-frame clones appear in the TCRdb table, and some are missing; sequencing was by immunoSEQ multiplex PCR. The table lists about 470,000 clones, about 92% of them singletons. Specimen: peripheral blood, collected in a trial of Ad26.COV2.S vaccine versus placebo. This receptor was taken from a person between 18 and 65 years old who received the Ad26.COV2.S COVID-19 vaccine or a placebo.

This CDR3 is CASSLAPRLAGVSDTQYF. The CDR3 nucleotides read TGTGCCAGCAGCTTAGCCCCCCGACTAGCGGGAGTCTCGGATACGCAGTATTTT. V gene TRBV7-2 combines with J gene TRBJ2-3; 12 bases fit TRBD2. Per germline, CDR1 SGHTA and CDR2 FQGNSA. The CDR3 is 18 residues long. The junction had 10 bases not matched to a gene; V was cut back by 0 bases and J by 6 bases. Combining the CDR3 with reference TRBV7-2 and TRBJ2-3 gives the whole variable domain GAGVSQSPSNKVTEKGKDVELRCDPISGHTALYWYRQSLGQGLEFLIYFQGNSAPDKSGLPSDRFSAERTGGSVSTLTIQRTQQEDSAVYLCASSLAPRLAGVSDTQYFGPGTRLTVL.